These 14 T cell receptor beta chains share one sample of origin, sequenced in a study of CD8+ T cells in alopecia areata. Stated treatment: oral pan-JAK inhibitor, 5-10 mg twice daily. cDNA serving as the sequencing template came from extracted, reverse transcribed RNA. The assay was immunoSEQ multiplex PCR, and TCRdb's table has in-frame clones only and misses some. Of a few hundred thousand clones in the sample, over 60% were seen once. The material sequenced was CD4+ T cells sorted from blood, taken at approximately week 42, from a patient treated with tofacitinib. The origin of the receptors is a human donor with alopecia areata.

The chain combines TRBV30 with TRBJ1-1; D gene uncertain. This CDR3 is 14 amino acids long. The germline CDR1 and CDR2 sequences are GTSNPN and SVGIG (reference sequence). V lost 4 bases and J 0 bases, leaving 12 bases between the germline ends. In DNA form, the CDR3 reads TGTGCCTGGAAGGACGGACCCATGAACACTGAAGCTTTCTTT. Translation gives CAWKDGPMNTEAFF.

The table lists this clone with a few counts. The chain has TRBV29-1 and TRBJ1-1; D is ambiguous. The CDR3 has 11 residues. CDR1 and CDR2 (germline): SQVTM, ANQGSEA. The germline V and J ends were trimmed by 6 bases and 8 bases, with 13 bases remaining between them. The DNA for the CDR3 is TGCAGCGTAAAAGGGTCGTTCGAAGCTTTCTTT. Translated, it gives CSVKGSFEAFF. The full variable domain, its missing parts supplied by reference TRBV29-1 and TRBJ1-1, is SAVISQKPSRDICQRGTSLTIQCQVDSQVTMMFWYRQQPGQSLTLIATANQGSEATYESGFVIDKFPISRPNLTFSTLTVSNMSPEDSSIYLCSVKGSFEAFFGQGTRLTVV.

The chain carries TRBV27 and TRBJ2-2; the D gene could be TRBD1 or TRBD2 (5 bases each). The CDR3 is 14 residues long. Deletions cut 3 bases from V and 4 bases from J, with 9 bases between. CDR1 MNHEY and CDR2 SMNVEV come from the germline V gene (reference sequence). The CDR3 DNA sequence: TGTGCCAGCAGTTTGGGGGTTACCACCGGGGAGCTGTTTTTT. Its translation is CASSLGVTTGELFF.

The genes are TRBV28 and TRBJ1-2, with D possibly matching TRBD1 (5 bases). Germline V CDR1 and CDR2: MDHEN, SYDVKM. The CDR3 loop spans 13 amino acids. Trimming cost V 2 bases and J 5 bases, with 9 bases left between them. The CDR3 reads CASSLVGRYGYTF. DNA of the CDR3: TGTGCCAGCAGTTTAGTGGGGCGTTATGGCTACACCTTC.

To note about this clone: Other DNA sequences from this sample encode an identical CDR3 as well. This chain joins TRBV30 and TRBJ1-5; no firm D call. The CDR3 contains 13 residues. CDR1 and CDR2 from the germline V gene are GTSNPN and SVGIG (reference sequence). V shed 0 bases and J shed 0 bases, with 3 bases lying between them. The CDR3 sequence is CAWSVNSNQPQHF. DNA of the CDR3: TGTGCCTGGAGTGTAAATAGCAATCAGCCCCAGCATTTT.

This chain uses TRBV30 with TRBJ1-5, with a tentative D call TRBD1 (5 bases). CDR3 length equals 13 residues. Trimming shortened V by 4 bases and J by 4 bases, and 11 bases separated the two germline ends. Germline-derived CDR1 and CDR2 are GTSNPN and SVGIG (reference sequence). The CDR3 region has the DNA TGTGCCTGGAATCTCGGGGGGAATCAGCCCCAGCATTTT. Translating it yields CAWNLGGNQPQHF.

To note about this clone: The sample carries other DNA sequences with the same CDR3. This rearrangement joins TRBV30 to TRBJ1-6; TRBD1 aligns across 9 bases. Losses at the gene ends were 3 bases for V and 7 bases for J; bases not matched to a gene: 10. Germline values: CDR1 GTSNPN, CDR2 SVGIG (reference sequence). The CDR3 extends over 16 amino acids. The CDR3 spells CAWSRLGQGTNSPLHF. DNA of the CDR3: TGTGCCTGGAGCCGTTTGGGACAGGGTACCAATTCACCCCTCCACTTT.

The chain joins TRBV5-1 to TRBJ2-2; D is unclear. The CDR3 has 14 amino acids. The V end lost 0 bases, the J end lost 3 bases, and 6 bases lay between the germline ends. The germline V gene has CDR1 SGHRS and CDR2 YFSETQ. CDR3: CASSLVLDTGELFF. The CDR3 DNA sequence: TGCGCCAGCAGCTTGGTTTTGGACACCGGGGAGCTGTTTTTT.

This clone was seen a few times. Other DNA sequences from this sample encode an identical CDR3 as well. This chain uses TRBV20-1 with TRBJ2-5; D remains ambiguous. Trimming cost V 1 base and J 5 bases, with 5 bases left between them. Germline-derived CDR1 and CDR2 are DFQATT and SNEGSKA (reference sequence). This CDR3 comprises 11 residues. CDR3 sequence: CSARVGETQYF. Here the CDR3 DNA reads TGCAGTGCTAGAGTCGGTGAGACCCAGTACTTC.

This clone was detected only a few times. Other nucleotide sequences in the sample specify the same CDR3. This sequence joins TRBV30 and TRBJ1-5; D is ambiguous. The germline CDR1 and CDR2 sequences are GTSNPN and SVGIG (reference sequence). V was trimmed by 0 bases and J by 2 bases, leaving 5 bases between them. The CDR3 extends over 13 amino acids. In DNA form, the CDR3 reads TGTGCCTGGAGTGTGAGGGGCAATCAGCCCCAGCATTTT. This encodes CAWSVRGNQPQHF.

V gene TRBV30 combines with J gene TRBJ1-1, with D tentatively TRBD1 (6 bases). The CDR3 totals 14 residues. The V gene's germline CDR1 is GTSNPN and CDR2 SVGIG (reference sequence). Trimming cost V 7 bases and J 0 bases, with 15 bases left between them. The CDR3 sequence is CALTQGGLNTEAFF. For the CDR3, the DNA is TGTGCCTTAACACAGGGTGGTCTGAACACTGAAGCTTTCTTT.

The chain couples TRBV5-1 to TRBJ2-3, with TRBD1 matching 10 bases. The CDR3 extends over 16 amino acids. Trimming took 1 base from V and 6 from J; bases not matched to a gene: 8. Germline CDR1 reads SGHRS; CDR2 reads YFSETQ. CDR3 sequence (DNA): TGCGCCAGCAGCTTGCCCGGGACAGGGGTGGTGGATACGCAGTATTTT. Translating gives CASSLPGTGVVDTQYF.

DNA for the CDR3: TGTGCCTGGAGAAAAGGAGGAGGGGCCGGGGAGCTGTTTTTT. As protein: CAWRKGGGAGELFF. The V and J genes are TRBV30 and TRBJ2-2, with D perhaps TRBD2 (6 bases). CDR1 GTSNPN and CDR2 SVGIG come from the germline V gene (reference sequence). Trimming pared 3 bases from V and 6 bases from J, leaving 14 bases between. CDR3 length: 14 amino acids.

This clone was seen a handful of times. This chain connects TRBV29-1 to TRBJ2-2, with a possible D match to TRBD2 (6 bases). CDR3 length equals 14 residues. Trimming stripped 5 bases from V and 3 bases from J, with 13 bases between. Germline V CDR1 and CDR2: SQVTM, ANQGSEA. The CDR3 DNA reads as TGCAGCGTTCGGGAGCTCAGGGACACCGGGGAGCTGTTTTTT. It yields the protein CSVRELRDTGELFF.